This T cell receptor beta chain emerged from a study of type 1 regulatory T cells. Study background: This in vitro CD4 product, T-allo10, is enriched for Tr1 cells and alloantigen-specific.

Using its own MiXCR run on the reads, TCRdb lists one record per CDR3 protein. In the table there are 24,000 or so distinct CDR3 sequences, approximately 51% of which are singletons. With respect to this clonotype: Its antigen is not identified.

After removal of 5 bases from V and 6 bases from J, the junction contained 13 bases not matched to a gene. The CDR3 contains 15 residues. Germline assignment: CDR1 SEHNR and CDR2 FQNEAQ (reference sequence). The chain is built from TRBV7-9 and TRBJ2-7, with 7 bases matching TRBD1. What was sequenced was cultured T cells, either the whole culture or a sorted T cell fraction (not recorded which). The sequence was obtained from a human donor in good health. The CDR3 bases are TGTGCCAGCAGCCCCGCCGGAACAGGGGCGTCCGAGCAGTACTTC. Protein product: CASSPAGTGASEQYF.